These 21 T cell receptor beta chains came from one sample sequenced in a study of blood T cell repertoires in COVID-19. The method was immunoSEQ multiplex PCR; TCRdb's version includes in-frame clones alone and lacks a portion of them. Of under 250,000 clones detected, around 81% appear once; the ten largest clones hold around 6.4%. Sequenced: peripheral blood. These receptors were taken from a woman aged 60-75 years with active or convalescent COVID-19.

This rearrangement joins TRBV2 to TRBJ2-1; a possible D gene is TRBD1 (5 bases). The germline gives CDR1 SNHLY, CDR2 FYNNEI. Trimming left V 5 bases short and J 4 bases short, with 6 bases between. The CDR3 consists of 12 residues. The CDR3 DNA follows: TGTGCCAGCAGTACAGGATACAATGAGCAGTTCTTC. This encodes CASSTGYNEQFF.

The chain recombines TRBV7-9 with TRBJ2-1; 7 nucleotides align to TRBD1. The ends lost 8 bases at V and 3 bases at J; junction bases unmatched: 4. Germline CDR1 SEHNR, CDR2 FQNEAQ (reference sequence). This CDR3 has 13 amino acids. This chain's CDR3 is CASRTGSYNEQFF. In nucleotides, the CDR3 is TGTGCCAGCCGGACAGGCAGCTACAATGAGCAGTTCTTC. Full variable domain (missing parts from reference TRBV7-9 and TRBJ2-1): DTGVSQNPRHKITKRGQNVTFRCDPISEHNRLYWYRQTLGQGPEFLTYFQNEAQLEKSRLLSDRFSAERPKGSFSTLEIQRTEQGDSAMYLCASRTGSYNEQFFGPGTRLTVL.

The chain uses TRBV14 and TRBJ2-7; the match to TRBD2 covers 8 bases. CDR3 size: 13 residues. Germline CDR1 is SGHDN and CDR2 is FVKESK. Unmatched junction bases numbered 5, after V lost 1 base and J lost 9 bases. DNA of the CDR3: TGTGCCAGCAGCCAAGGTGTGGGGACTAGGCAGTACTTC. Its protein product is CASSQGVGTRQYF.

The chain couples TRBV7-2 to TRBJ2-3, with D hard to call. Germline assignment: CDR1 SGHTA and CDR2 FQGNSA. The ends were cut back, 0 bases at V and 5 bases at J, with 9 bases in the middle. CDR3 length equals 14 residues. The CDR3 DNA reads as TGTGCCAGCAGCTTAGCATCTGGGCGAGATACGCAGTATTTT. This gives the protein CASSLASGRDTQYF.

CDR3 loop: CASSSPGQGPYEQYF. The CDR3 nucleotides are TGTGCCAGTAGTAGTCCGGGACAGGGACCCTACGAGCAGTACTTC. The gene calls are TRBV19 and TRBJ2-7, with 9 bases matching TRBD1. Trimming removed 4 bases from V and 2 bases from J; junction bases left unmatched: 6. The CDR3 is 15 amino acids. The germline V gene has CDR1 LNHDA and CDR2 SQIVND (reference sequence).

The rearrangement links TRBV3-1 (or the pseudogene TRBV3-2) to TRBJ2-1, with unresolved D. There are 16 residues in the CDR3. CDR1 LGHDT and CDR2 YNNKEL come from the germline V gene (reference sequence). V gave up 7 bases and J gave up 0 bases, with 16 bases separating them. CDR3 loop: CASNFGRRSSYNEQFF. In DNA, the CDR3 is TGTGCCAGCAACTTTGGTAGGCGGAGCTCCTACAATGAGCAGTTCTTC.

The J gene is TRBJ2-2, the V gene TRBV5-1, with TRBD1 identical over 7 bases. This CDR3 spans 15 amino acids. Germline V gene data show CDR1 as SGHRS and CDR2 as YFSETQ. The ends lost 4 bases at V and 4 bases at J; junction bases unmatched: 7. The CDR3 sequence is CASSPQTGRTGELFF. The CDR3 coding sequence is TGCGCCAGCAGCCCCCAGACAGGGCGCACCGGGGAGCTGTTTTTT. Full variable domain (missing parts from reference TRBV5-1 and TRBJ2-2): KAGVTQTPRYLIKTRGQQVTLSCSPISGHRSVSWYQQTPGQGLQFLFEYFSETQRNKGNFPGRFSGRQFSNSRSEMNVSTLELGDSALYLCASSPQTGRTGELFFGEGSRLTVL.

The chain is built from TRBV27 and TRBJ1-1; D might be TRBD1 (5 bases). CDR1 is MNHEY and CDR2 is SMNVEV in the germline V gene (reference sequence). This CDR3 contains 11 residues. The V end was cut by 4 bases, the J end by 8 bases, with 8 bases between. DNA for the CDR3: TGTGCCAGCAGTTGGGGGGGGGAAGCTTTCTTT. Translation: CASSWGGEAFF.

The chain employs TRBV6-6 and TRBJ1-2; D gene ambiguous. CDR1 is MNHNY, CDR2 SVGAGI, per germline (reference sequence). The length of the CDR3 is 14 residues. The V and J ends lost 7 bases and 1 base respectively, with 13 bases between them. The CDR3 nucleotides are TGTGCCAGCAACTTCGCCGGAGATAACTATGGCTACACCTTC. Residues: CASNFAGDNYGYTF.

This rearrangement joins TRBV7-2 to TRBJ2-5, with 9 bases that match TRBD2. Trimming took 5 bases from V and 6 from J; bases not matched to a gene: 7. This CDR3 is built from 14 residues. The germline CDR1 and CDR2 sequences are SGHTA and FQGNSA. The CDR3: CASSVGTSMQTQYF. DNA of the CDR3: TGTGCCAGCAGCGTTGGGACTAGCATGCAGACCCAGTACTTC.

This clone occurred a few times. V usage is TRBV5-6 and J usage is TRBJ2-7; D is unresolved. The CDR3 extends over 13 amino acids. Trimming removed 1 base from V and 3 bases from J, with 8 bases in between. Germline CDR1 reads SGHDT; CDR2 reads YYEEEE. CDR3 residues: CASSLLPGYEQYV. CDR3 DNA: TGTGCCAGCAGCTTGCTTCCCGGCTACGAGCAGTACGTC.

V gene TRBV19 combines with J gene TRBJ2-2, with a tentative D call TRBD1 (6 bases). Trimming took off 11 bases at V and 7 bases at J, with 23 bases between the two ends. From germline, CDR1 is LNHDA and CDR2 SQIVND (reference sequence). The CDR3 extends over 15 amino acids. CDR3 sequence: CALARGEVTVGELFF. The DNA of the CDR3 is TGTGCCTTAGCCAGGGGCGAGGTCACGGTCGGGGAGCTGTTTTTT.

The V call is TRBV30, the J call TRBJ1-5; possible D gene TRBD1, 5 bases. Germline values: CDR1 GTSNPN, CDR2 SVGIG (reference sequence). CDR3 length: 11 amino acids. V was cut by 5 bases and J by 11 bases, with 13 bases left in between. The CDR3 spells CAWGFGGAQHF. The DNA of the CDR3 is TGTGCCTGGGGATTCGGAGGGGCCCAGCATTTT.

The V and J genes are TRBV14 and TRBJ1-5, with 11 bases aligning to TRBD1. This CDR3 region has 16 residues. Germline-derived CDR1 and CDR2 are SGHDN and FVKESK. Trimming removed 4 bases from V and 7 bases from J; junction bases left unmatched: 9. DNA for the CDR3: TGTGCCAGCAGCCCACAGAGGACAGGGGGCTGGCAGCCCCAGCATTTT. Translated, it gives CASSPQRTGGWQPQHF. Based on the CDR3 plus reference TRBV14 and TRBJ1-5, the full variable domain is EAGVTQFPSHSVIEKGQTVTLRCDPISGHDNLYWYRRVMGKEIKFLLHFVKESKQDESGMPNNRFLAERTGGTYSTLKVQPAELEDSGVYFCASSPQRTGGWQPQHFGDGTRLSIL.

CDR3 sequence reads: CASSQGRSGELFF. CDR3 nucleotides: TGTGCCAGCAGCCAAGGGAGGTCCGGGGAGCTGTTTTTT. The chain has TRBV3-1 (or the pseudogene TRBV3-2) and TRBJ2-2; tentative D call: TRBD2 (5 bases). There are 13 residues in the CDR3. Trimming pared 1 base from V and 6 bases from J, leaving 6 bases between. Germline V gene sequence: CDR1 LGHDT, CDR2 YNNKEL (reference sequence).

The CDR3 DNA sequence: TGTGCCAGCAGTGAAGCGGCCGCAGGTACGCAGTATTTT. Encoded protein: CASSEAAAGTQYF. The chain employs TRBV2 and TRBJ2-3; no clear D. The ends were cut back, 0 bases at V and 8 bases at J, with 9 bases in the middle. CDR3 length equals 13 residues. CDR1 and CDR2 from the germline V gene are SNHLY and FYNNEI.

J is TRBJ2-1 and V is TRBV19; TRBD1 agrees at 7 bases. Germline V lookup: CDR1 LNHDA, CDR2 SQIVND (reference sequence). After removal of 5 bases from V and 4 bases from J, the junction contained 5 bases not matched to a gene. CDR3 length: 14 amino acids. For the CDR3, the DNA is TGTGCCAGTAGTTCTGGACAGGCTTACAATGAGCAGTTCTTC. Its translation: CASSSGQAYNEQFF.

V and J are TRBV5-1 and TRBJ1-1; a weak D match, TRBD1 (6 bases). Trimming removed 4 bases from V and 5 bases from J, with 12 bases in between. The CDR3 is 13 amino acids. The germline V gene encodes CDR1 SGHRS and CDR2 YFSETQ. CDR3 sequence reads: CASSVTGRTEAFF. DNA of the CDR3: TGCGCCAGCAGCGTTACAGGGAGAACTGAAGCTTTCTTT.

The chain has TRBV3-1 (or the pseudogene TRBV3-2) and TRBJ2-1; D is unclear. This CDR3 is built from 13 residues. Germline V gene data show CDR1 as LGHDT and CDR2 as YNNKEL (reference sequence). The V gene lost 1 base and the J gene lost 3 bases, with 4 bases spanning the gap. In nucleotides, the CDR3 is TGTGCCAGCAGCCAAGTTCTCTACAATGAGCAGTTCTTC. Its translation is CASSQVLYNEQFF.

This clone was observed a few times. Here the CDR3 reads CASSPPVTYEQYF. DNA of the CDR3: TGTGCCAGCTCACCACCTGTCACCTACGAGCAGTACTTC. This chain links TRBV18 with TRBJ2-7, with D uncertain. The CDR3 length is 13 residues. Trimming removed 0 bases from V and 2 bases from J, with 5 bases in between. Germline-derived CDR1 and CDR2 are KGHSH and LQKENI. The full variable domain, completed using reference TRBV18 and TRBJ2-7, is NAGVMQNPRHLVRRRGQEARLRCSPMKGHSHVYWYRQLPEEGLKFMVYLQKENIIDESGMPKERFSAEFPKEGPSILRIQQVVRGDSAAYFCASSPPVTYEQYFGPGTRLTVT.

This rearrangement joins TRBV7-8 to TRBJ1-2, with 12 bases fitting TRBD1. CDR1 is SGHVS, CDR2 FQNEAQ, per germline. Trimming at V came to 3 bases and at J to 8 bases, leaving 4 bases not matched to a gene. The CDR3 extends over 14 amino acids. The DNA for the CDR3 is TGTGCCAGCAGCTTTAGGGACAGGGGGCCCGGCTACACCTTC. As protein: CASSFRDRGPGYTF.